Listed here is a single T cell receptor (beta chain). This clonotype showed up just once. Its binding antigen is unknown. Per-base qualities were not stored, and no clone one base away is much larger. A single read counts as weak evidence. V and J are trimmed by 4 bases and 8 bases, and the gene matches miss 8 bases of the junction. Inclusive of the bounding cysteine and phenylalanine, the CDR3 is 14 residues long. Just CDR3 DNA is preserved here, 42 bases in frame from base 1. Sequences SGHRS (CDR1) and YFSETQ (CDR2) are obtained from the germline V gene. The data derive from a study of CD8 T cells in ankylosing spondylitis (dated by TCRdb to 2015 to 2018). For the wider study: The study set out to find disease-linked TCR variants by profiling T cell receptor beta repertoires in ankylosing spondylitis patients and healthy donors. Peripheral blood was sampled, and synovial fluid was additionally collected from ankylosing spondylitis patients. The full study cohort was made up of over 20 ankylosing spondylitis patients and around 100 healthy donors. What the work shows at the level of the full study, not this receptor alone: Some motif variants had previously been reported in the synovial fluid and blood of reactive arthritis patients, which suggests shared mechanisms of disease initiation. The disease-linked clones were reported to be significantly enriched in matched synovial fluid samples from ankylosing spondylitis patients. The disease-linked clones had a CD8+ phenotype and were found at relatively low frequencies in peripheral blood. A TCR beta motif made up of several highly homologous amino acid variants appeared to be characteristic of blood from ankylosing spondylitis patients.

The listed sequencing device is Illumina HiSeq 2500. Quantitative 5'-RACE with molecular barcodes was used to prepare TCR beta libraries. Concerning the study's data processing: A new computational method, built on a probabilistic model of VDJ rearrangement, was used to identify disease-linked TCR variants. TCRdb reprocessing: public reads trimmed at Q25 with fastp, clones called with MiXCR, in-frame beta chains kept. Identical CDR3 proteins give one entry, which carries the most common genes and DNA. It is TCRdb's table, rather than the study itself, that gives the V and J calls and clone size. A total of a few hundred thousand distinct CDR3 sequences appear in this sample, under 20% of them only once. In total, the top ten clones hold around a third of the sample.

The chain joins TRBV5-1 to TRBJ1-2; 10 nucleotides in the junction match TRBD1. Sequencing was carried out using blood, either unsorted or a sorted T cell fraction (not recorded which). This sequence originates from a male donor with ankylosing spondylitis or in good health (not recorded which). CDR3 region: CASSPDRGPKGYTF. Read as DNA, the sequence is TGCGCCAGCAGCCCCGACAGGGGGCCGAAGGGCTACACCTTC.